This T cell receptor beta chain was identified during a study of primary melanoma T cells and metastatic recurrence. Study background: Tumors were T2–T4 primary melanomas thicker than 1 mm. Study-level findings and limits: Adding T-cell fraction to thickness reportedly best improved survival prediction. Tumor T-cell fraction reportedly predicted progression-free survival independently. A T-cell-mediated antitumor response in primary melanoma was only suggested.

This clone has just a few counts. No antigen is known for it. The protocol was immunoSEQ multiplex PCR, while the TCRdb copy is restricted to in-frame clones and leaves out a portion. This table holds a few thousand clones, roughly four fifths found once. V lost 0 bases and J lost 5, with 13 bases in between. Germline loops: CDR1 MNHGY, CDR2 SAAAGT. The CDR3 sequence is 15 residues long. Source material: melanoma tumor tissue. The chain uses TRBV6-8 and TRBJ1-2; D is possibly TRBD1 (5 bases). This clonotype was sampled from a human donor with melanoma. The DNA for the CDR3 is TGTGCCAGCAGTTACTCGTCACAGGCCGTTTATGGCTACACCTTC. This translates into CASSYSSQAVYGYTF.